Shown below are 9 T cell receptor beta chains from a single sample sequenced in a study of T cells in narcolepsy. TCRdb's table, derived via immunoSEQ multiplex PCR, lists solely in-frame clones and lacks some. The data hold about 33,000 clones, with 85% to 90% observed a single time. Sequenced input: CD45RA- memory CD4+ T cells from PBMCs. The receptor set was obtained from a human donor with narcolepsy.

This chain connects TRBV28 to TRBJ2-2, with D perhaps assigned TRBD1 or TRBD2 (5 bases each). This CDR3 contains 14 residues. V gave up 5 bases and J gave up 6 bases, with 13 bases separating them. Germline V gene sequence: CDR1 MDHEN, CDR2 SYDVKM. Here the CDR3 reads CASSLPVGAGELFF. The CDR3 region has the DNA TGTGCCAGCAGTCTGCCTGTGGGGGCCGGGGAGCTGTTTTTT.

The chain employs TRBV6-1 and TRBJ1-2; 8 nucleotides line up with TRBD1. This CDR3 has 12 residues. Germline V gives CDR1 MNHNS, CDR2 SASEGT. V dropped 4 bases and J dropped 8; count of bases not matched to a gene: 3. The CDR3 loop is CASSADRGGYTF. Here the CDR3 DNA reads TGTGCCAGCAGTGCCGACAGGGGCGGCTACACCTTC.

The chain is built from TRBV7-3 and TRBJ2-2; D is possibly TRBD1 (6 bases). This CDR3 has 19 residues. V lost 0 bases to trimming and J lost 0 bases, with 17 bases between them. Germline V gene data show CDR1 as SGHTA and CDR2 as FQGTGA. CDR3 DNA: TGTGCCAGCAGCTTAACCAGGGGCCCCCCCCCGACGAACACCGGGGAGCTGTTTTTT. Its protein is CASSLTRGPPPTNTGELFF.

CDR3 nucleotides: TGTGCCAGCAGCCCGCCAGGGAGAACCTACAATGAGCAGTTCTTC. Residues: CASSPPGRTYNEQFF. The rearrangement links TRBV9 to TRBJ2-1; D possibly uses TRBD1 or TRBD2 (5 bases each). The CDR3 loop spans 15 amino acids. Trimming left V 4 bases short and J 2 bases short, with 13 bases between. Germline V gives CDR1 SGDLS, CDR2 YYNGEE.

This sequence joins TRBV19 and TRBJ1-5; no clear D. Germline V lookup: CDR1 LNHDA, CDR2 SQIVND (reference sequence). The CDR3 length is 15 residues. V was trimmed by 5 bases and J by 7 bases, leaving 18 bases between them. CDR3 sequence: CASSETRGLNQPQHF. The CDR3 DNA follows: TGTGCCAGTAGTGAAACACGGGGATTGAACCAGCCCCAGCATTTT. The entire variable domain, with the rest obtained from reference TRBV19 and TRBJ1-5, is as follows: DGGITQSPKYLFRKEGQNVTLSCEQNLNHDAMYWYRQDPGQGLRLIYYSQIVNDFQKGDIAEGYSVSREKKESFPLTVTSAQKNPTAFYLCASSETRGLNQPQHFGDGTRLSIL.

The V gene is TRBV7-9, the J gene TRBJ2-3; unclear D gene. Trimming took 5 bases from V and 4 from J, leaving 10 bases between them. The CDR3 spans 13 residues. Looked up from germline, CDR1 is SEHNR and CDR2 is FQNEAQ (reference sequence). CDR3 sequence reads: CASSPKWADTQYF. The CDR3 DNA reads TGTGCCAGCAGCCCGAAGTGGGCAGATACGCAGTATTTT.

The chain uses TRBV6-6 and TRBJ1-2, with a tentative D call TRBD1 (6 bases). Trimming took off 0 bases at V and 3 bases at J, with 8 bases between the two ends. The CDR3 length is 14 residues. The V gene's germline CDR1 is MNHNY and CDR2 SVGAGI (reference sequence). The CDR3 DNA reads TGTGCCAGCAGTTACTCGCAGGGGTACTATGGCTACACCTTC. This sequence encodes CASSYSQGYYGYTF.

CDR3 sequence: CASTKSGGQYHEQFF. In DNA, the CDR3 is TGTGCCAGCACCAAGTCGGGGGGACAGTATCATGAGCAGTTCTTC. The chain carries TRBV28 and TRBJ2-1, with D tentatively TRBD1 or TRBD2 (7 bases each). The V and J ends lost 7 bases and 8 bases respectively, with 21 bases between them. From germline, CDR1 is MDHEN and CDR2 SYDVKM. There are 15 residues in the CDR3.

The chain recombines TRBV5-5 with TRBJ2-7, with D perhaps matching TRBD1 (7 bases). Trimming left V 2 bases short and J 3 bases short, with 12 bases between. This CDR3 region has 14 residues. From germline, CDR1 is SGHKS and CDR2 YYEKEE (reference sequence). This CDR3 reads CASSLNRGGYEQYF. CDR3 bases: TGTGCCAGCAGCTTAAACAGGGGAGGCTACGAGCAGTACTTC.